This TCR beta chain appears in the sequencing data of a study of tumor-infiltrating lymphocytes in oesophageal squamous cell carcinoma. From the PCR reads, TCRdb called clonotypes with MiXCR, one entry per CDR3 protein. This table has approximately 9,700 distinct CDR3 sequences, roughly 60% appearing once. This clonotype qualifies as medium-sized. Source material: esophageal tumor tissue. This clonotype was obtained from a male donor with esophageal squamous cell carcinoma.

As DNA, the CDR3 is TGTGCCAGCAGCCCTAGCGGGATGACAGATACGCAGTATTTT. Its protein is CASSPSGMTDTQYF. The rearrangement joins TRBV28 to TRBJ2-3, with 9 bases that match TRBD2. Trimming removed 6 bases from V and 3 bases from J; junction bases left unmatched: 4. CDR1 and CDR2 from the germline V gene are MDHEN and SYDVKM. The CDR3 is 14 residues long.